The clone carrying this T cell receptor (beta chain) has only one observation. This CDR3 spans 15 amino acids. Germline CDR1 reads SGHVS; CDR2 reads FNYEAQ. V shed 2 bases and J shed 5 bases, with 13 bases lying between them. The source of the sample is a study of technical replicates of blood from a handful of donors. Sequencing used immunoSEQ multiplex PCR; TCRdb keeps in-frame clones, though not all of them. The repertoire includes around 100,000 clones, 96% of them detected once, and 0.2% to 0.25% sits in the top ten. The origin of this receptor is a human donor in good health. The chain combines TRBV7-6 with TRBJ2-1; D is unclear. The sequenced sample consisted of T cells isolated from PBMCs. The CDR3 bases are TGTGCCAGCAGCTTATTTCCCCCCCCCGACAATGAGCAGTTCTTC. Translation: CASSLFPPPDNEQFF.